These T cell receptor beta chains were read from a single sample in a study of blood T cell repertoires in COVID-19. Profiled with immunoSEQ multiplex PCR; TCRdb holds only in-frame clones, not every one. The sample contains just over 150,000 clones, 92% of which appear only once. Sequenced sample: peripheral blood. These receptor sequences come from a man younger than 45 with COVID-19, enrolled during active disease. Both conserved end residues are part of each CDR3. The order of the fields is J gene, D gene, clone size, V gene, CDR3 length, CDR3 protein, CDR3 DNA. A D gene is named only where the DNA matches it firmly. Where a row states a size, it is once, few, many or the class of an expanded clone; other rows omit it.

J gene: TRBJ2-7; D gene: -; clone size: -; V gene: TRBV6-1; CDR3 length: 14; CDR3 protein: CASSEAGALTIPHF; CDR3 DNA: TGTGCCAGCAGTGAAGCAGGGGCCCTGACCATTCCGCACTTC
J gene: TRBJ1-2; D gene: TRBD1; clone size: -; V gene: TRBV15; CDR3 length: 18; CDR3 protein: CATSRVGTGFKANYGYTF; CDR3 DNA: TGTGCCACCAGCAGAGTTGGGACAGGGTTCAAGGCTAACTATGGCTACACCTTC
J gene: TRBJ1-3; D gene: TRBD1; clone size: -; V gene: TRBV30; CDR3 length: 19; CDR3 protein: CAWSWGTGTGGIGRNTIYF; CDR3 DNA: TGTGCCTGGAGCTGGGGCACCGGGACAGGGGGGATCGGGAGAAACACCATATATTTT
J gene: TRBJ1-2; D gene: -; clone size: -; V gene: TRBV2; CDR3 length: 12; CDR3 protein: CASTSPQGGYTF; CDR3 DNA: TGTGCCAGCACTTCACCCCAGGGAGGCTACACCTTC
J gene: TRBJ2-6; D gene: TRBD1; clone size: -; V gene: TRBV7-9; CDR3 length: 16; CDR3 protein: CASSFGQVTGANVLTF; CDR3 DNA: TGTGCCAGCAGCTTCGGACAGGTAACTGGGGCCAACGTCCTGACTTTC
J gene: TRBJ2-7; D gene: TRBD1; clone size: -; V gene: TRBV5-6; CDR3 length: 16; CDR3 protein: CASSLFTGTGSYEQYF; CDR3 DNA: TGTGCCAGCAGCTTGTTTACCGGGACAGGCTCCTACGAGCAGTACTTC
J gene: TRBJ1-1; D gene: -; clone size: -; V gene: TRBV7-9; CDR3 length: 14; CDR3 protein: CASSLGAGGTEAFF; CDR3 DNA: TGTGCCAGCAGCTTAGGGGCGGGAGGTACTGAAGCTTTCTTT
J gene: TRBJ2-2; D gene: -; clone size: -; V gene: TRBV7-9; CDR3 length: 17; CDR3 protein: CASSLIKGTINTGELFF; CDR3 DNA: TGTGCCAGCAGCTTGATAAAGGGGACAATCAACACCGGGGAGCTGTTTTTT
J gene: TRBJ2-1; D gene: TRBD2; clone size: -; V gene: TRBV7-2; CDR3 length: 16; CDR3 protein: CASSLGAGGRGNEQFF; CDR3 DNA: TGTGCCAGCAGCTTAGGGGCTGGCGGGAGAGGTAATGAGCAGTTCTTC
J gene: TRBJ2-1; D gene: TRBD2; clone size: -; V gene: TRBV7-9; CDR3 length: 15; CDR3 protein: CASRHSGMGYNEQFF; CDR3 DNA: TGTGCCAGCAGACATAGCGGGATGGGGTACAATGAGCAGTTCTTC
J gene: TRBJ1-2; D gene: -; clone size: -; V gene: TRBV11-2; CDR3 length: 13; CDR3 protein: CAVRGFGNYGYTF; CDR3 DNA: TGTGCCGTAAGGGGGTTTGGGAACTATGGCTACACCTTC
J gene: TRBJ2-7; D gene: TRBD2; clone size: -; V gene: TRBV4-2; CDR3 length: 18; CDR3 protein: CASSRRGLAGGPEGEQYF; CDR3 DNA: TGTGCCAGCAGCCGAAGGGGACTAGCGGGAGGGCCGGAGGGGGAGCAGTACTTC
J gene: TRBJ2-1; D gene: TRBD2; clone size: once; V gene: TRBV2; CDR3 length: 14; CDR3 protein: CARSFAGGYNEQFF; CDR3 DNA: TGTGCCAGGTCTTTCGCGGGGGGGTACAATGAGCAGTTCTTC
J gene: TRBJ1-3; D gene: TRBD1; clone size: -; V gene: TRBV28; CDR3 length: 13; CDR3 protein: CASSLGQGNTIYF; CDR3 DNA: TGTGCCAGCAGTTTGGGACAGGGAAACACCATATATTTT
J gene: TRBJ1-2; D gene: TRBD1; clone size: few; V gene: TRBV2; CDR3 length: 13; CDR3 protein: CASRTGGASGYTF; CDR3 DNA: TGTGCCAGCAGGACAGGGGGCGCGAGTGGCTACACCTTC
J gene: TRBJ1-1; D gene: TRBD1; clone size: -; V gene: TRBV7-8; CDR3 length: 15; CDR3 protein: CASSSQGTGSSEAFF; CDR3 DNA: TGTGCCAGCAGCAGCCAGGGGACAGGGTCATCGGAAGCTTTCTTT
J gene: TRBJ1-2; D gene: -; clone size: -; V gene: TRBV19; CDR3 length: 14; CDR3 protein: CASSISQGSYGYTF; CDR3 DNA: TGTGCCAGTAGTATATCGCAGGGAAGCTATGGCTACACCTTC
J gene: TRBJ1-2; D gene: -; clone size: -; V gene: TRBV6-1; CDR3 length: 18; CDR3 protein: CASSEWGEVVISNYGYTF; CDR3 DNA: TGTGCCAGCAGTGAATGGGGGGAAGTAGTAATCAGTAACTATGGCTACACCTTC
J gene: TRBJ2-6; D gene: -; clone size: -; V gene: TRBV5-1; CDR3 length: 17; CDR3 protein: CASSLGQGISGANVLTF; CDR3 DNA: TGCGCCAGCAGCTTGGGTCAGGGGATCTCCGGGGCCAACGTCCTGACTTTC
J gene: TRBJ2-5; D gene: -; clone size: -; V gene: TRBV2; CDR3 length: 14; CDR3 protein: CASSPGLIQETQYF; CDR3 DNA: TGTGCCAGCAGCCCTGGACTGATTCAAGAGACCCAGTACTTC
J gene: TRBJ1-5; D gene: -; clone size: -; V gene: TRBV27; CDR3 length: 15; CDR3 protein: CASSLRENSNQPQHF; CDR3 DNA: TGTGCCAGCAGTTTGCGGGAAAATAGCAATCAGCCCCAGCATTTT
J gene: TRBJ1-2; D gene: -; clone size: -; V gene: TRBV7-9; CDR3 length: 14; CDR3 protein: CASSLSRAHYGYTF; CDR3 DNA: TGTGCCAGCAGCCTCTCGCGGGCGCATTATGGCTACACCTTC
J gene: TRBJ2-5; D gene: TRBD2; clone size: -; V gene: TRBV6-5; CDR3 length: 15; CDR3 protein: CASSYGPSGQETQYF; CDR3 DNA: TGTGCCAGCAGTTACGGCCCTAGCGGTCAAGAGACCCAGTACTTC
J gene: TRBJ2-1; D gene: -; clone size: once; V gene: TRBV6-5; CDR3 length: 11; CDR3 protein: CVTRVYNEQFF; CDR3 DNA: TGTGTCACACGGGTGTACAATGAGCAGTTCTTC
J gene: TRBJ1-1; D gene: -; clone size: -; V gene: TRBV5-6; CDR3 length: 12; CDR3 protein: CASSRGLDEAFF; CDR3 DNA: TGTGCCAGCAGCCGCGGACTGGACGAAGCTTTCTTT
J gene: TRBJ2-2; D gene: TRBD2; clone size: -; V gene: TRBV27; CDR3 length: 15; CDR3 protein: CASSPGLAGTGELFF; CDR3 DNA: TGTGCCAGCAGTCCCGGACTAGCGGGCACCGGGGAGCTGTTTTTT
J gene: TRBJ2-5; D gene: -; clone size: -; V gene: TRBV7-2; CDR3 length: 14; CDR3 protein: CASSLSGGVETQYF; CDR3 DNA: TGTGCCAGCAGCTTATCCGGCGGGGTAGAGACCCAGTACTTC
J gene: TRBJ2-3; D gene: -; clone size: -; V gene: TRBV7-9; CDR3 length: 15; CDR3 protein: CASSLGGTSTDTQYF; CDR3 DNA: TGTGCCAGCAGCTTAGGAGGGACTAGCACAGATACGCAGTATTTT
J gene: TRBJ2-1; D gene: TRBD2; clone size: -; V gene: TRBV15; CDR3 length: 15; CDR3 protein: CATSRDQSSGGEQFF; CDR3 DNA: TGTGCCACCAGCAGAGACCAGTCCTCCGGGGGGGAGCAGTTCTTC
J gene: TRBJ2-7; D gene: -; clone size: -; V gene: TRBV27; CDR3 length: 14; CDR3 protein: CASSRPEGFYEQYF; CDR3 DNA: TGTGCCAGCAGCCGCCCTGAGGGCTTTTACGAGCAGTACTTC
J gene: TRBJ2-1; D gene: -; clone size: -; V gene: TRBV6-5; CDR3 length: 16; CDR3 protein: CASSYTDRPVASEQFF; CDR3 DNA: TGTGCCAGCAGTTACACAGACCGTCCCGTGGCTTCTGAGCAGTTCTTC
J gene: TRBJ2-4; D gene: -; clone size: -; V gene: TRBV18; CDR3 length: 11; CDR3 protein: CASSPENIQYF; CDR3 DNA: TGTGCCAGCTCACCCGAAAACATTCAGTACTTC
J gene: TRBJ2-7; D gene: TRBD1; clone size: -; V gene: TRBV9; CDR3 length: 16; CDR3 protein: CASSVGVGTGGGEQYF; CDR3 DNA: TGTGCCAGCAGCGTAGGCGTCGGGACAGGGGGCGGCGAGCAGTACTTC
J gene: TRBJ1-3; D gene: TRBD1; clone size: -; V gene: TRBV7-2; CDR3 length: 14; CDR3 protein: CASRSGTGGNTIYF; CDR3 DNA: TGTGCCAGCAGGTCCGGGACAGGCGGAAACACCATATATTTT
J gene: TRBJ2-7; D gene: -; clone size: -; V gene: TRBV6-5; CDR3 length: 11; CDR3 protein: CASSQSYEQYF; CDR3 DNA: TGTGCCAGCAGTCAGTCCTACGAGCAGTACTTC
J gene: TRBJ1-1; D gene: TRBD1; clone size: -; V gene: TRBV5-6; CDR3 length: 15; CDR3 protein: CASSEEQGRNTEAFF; CDR3 DNA: TGTGCCAGCAGCGAGGAACAGGGGAGGAACACTGAAGCTTTCTTT
J gene: TRBJ1-4; D gene: TRBD1; clone size: -; V gene: TRBV9; CDR3 length: 15; CDR3 protein: CASSFRDSHNEKLFF; CDR3 DNA: TGTGCCAGCAGCTTCCGGGACAGCCATAATGAAAAACTGTTTTTT
J gene: TRBJ2-2; D gene: -; clone size: -; V gene: TRBV2; CDR3 length: 17; CDR3 protein: CASITQRGSKNTGELFF; CDR3 DNA: TGTGCCAGCATAACCCAGAGGGGGTCTAAGAACACCGGGGAGCTGTTTTTT
J gene: TRBJ1-5; D gene: -; clone size: -; V gene: TRBV6-5; CDR3 length: 15; CDR3 protein: CATSRVPYSNQPQHF; CDR3 DNA: TGTGCCACCTCTCGGGTTCCGTATAGCAATCAGCCCCAGCATTTT
J gene: TRBJ1-2; D gene: -; clone size: many; V gene: TRBV9; CDR3 length: 14; CDR3 protein: CASSAGDLNYGYTF; CDR3 DNA: TGTGCCAGCAGCGCGGGGGATCTGAACTATGGCTACACCTTC
J gene: TRBJ1-5; D gene: -; clone size: -; V gene: TRBV2; CDR3 length: 13; CDR3 protein: CASTKDSGQPQHF; CDR3 DNA: TGTGCCAGCACCAAAGACTCTGGTCAGCCCCAGCATTTT
J gene: TRBJ2-7; D gene: -; clone size: -; V gene: TRBV20-1; CDR3 length: 8; CDR3 protein: CSANEQYF; CDR3 DNA: TGCAGTGCCAACGAGCAGTACTTC
J gene: TRBJ2-7; D gene: TRBD1; clone size: -; V gene: TRBV24-1; CDR3 length: 14; CDR3 protein: CATSDPGQPYEQYF; CDR3 DNA: TGTGCCACCAGTGACCCGGGACAGCCCTACGAGCAGTACTTC
J gene: TRBJ2-1; D gene: -; clone size: -; V gene: TRBV15; CDR3 length: 18; CDR3 protein: CATSRDSGWGVVDNEQFF; CDR3 DNA: TGTGCCACCAGCAGAGATTCGGGATGGGGAGTGGTGGACAATGAGCAGTTCTTC
J gene: TRBJ1-1; D gene: -; clone size: -; V gene: TRBV10-1; CDR3 length: 14; CDR3 protein: CASSVDSQATEAFF; CDR3 DNA: TGCGCCAGCAGTGTAGACAGCCAGGCCACTGAAGCTTTCTTT
J gene: TRBJ2-5; D gene: TRBD1; clone size: -; V gene: TRBV20-1; CDR3 length: 13; CDR3 protein: CSASRTGGETQYF; CDR3 DNA: TGCAGTGCTAGTAGGACAGGGGGGGAGACCCAGTACTTC